These 32 T cell receptor beta chains were sequenced from one sample in a study of cytomegalovirus exposure and HLA in healthy donors. It was with 60 Vbeta and 13 Jbeta primers that the PCR ran. The repertoire was sequenced with immunoSEQ multiplex PCR; TCRdb's copy has only in-frame clones and lacks some. This sample's clone table lists 60,000 or so clones. Sequenced input: PBMCs. The receptors shown here come from a young woman in good health and CMV-seronegative.

This CDR3 reads CASSFRQGSSYNSPLHF. The CDR3 coding sequence is TGTGCCAGCAGTTTCAGACAGGGATCGTCCTATAATTCACCCCTCCACTTT. The chain is built from TRBV27 and TRBJ1-6; 7 nucleotides align to TRBD1. With V trimmed by 3 bases and J by 1 base, 6 bases remained unmatched. CDR3 length: 17 amino acids. Germline CDR1 MNHEY, CDR2 SMNVEV (reference sequence).

The rearrangement uses TRBV5-1 and TRBJ2-3, with unresolved D. Trimming stripped 4 bases from V and 0 bases from J, with 3 bases between. The CDR3 length is 12 residues. Germline lookup yields CDR1 SGHRS and CDR2 YFSETQ. CDR3 sequence reads: CASSTSTDTQYF. The DNA for the CDR3 is TGCGCCAGCAGCACAAGCACAGATACGCAGTATTTT. Based on the CDR3 plus reference TRBV5-1 and TRBJ2-3, the full variable domain is KAGVTQTPRYLIKTRGQQVTLSCSPISGHRSVSWYQQTPGQGLQFLFEYFSETQRNKGNFPGRFSGRQFSNSRSEMNVSTLELGDSALYLCASSTSTDTQYFGPGTRLTVL.

V usage is TRBV6-1 and J usage is TRBJ2-5; perhaps TRBD1 as D (6 bases). CDR1 and CDR2 (germline): MNHNS, SASEGT. The CDR3 is 15 amino acids. The V and J ends lost 5 bases and 3 bases respectively, with 16 bases between them. The CDR3 here is CASSNRWGREETQYF. In DNA, the CDR3 is TGTGCCAGCAGTAACCGGTGGGGGCGAGAAGAGACCCAGTACTTC.

The chain combines TRBV2 with TRBJ2-3, with TRBD2 identical over 8 bases. Per the germline V gene, CDR1 is SNHLY and CDR2 is FYNNEI. This CDR3 has 15 amino acids. V lost 7 bases, J lost 2 bases, and 8 bases stayed unmatched. DNA for the CDR3: TGTGCCAGCACCCGGGAGCGGGGGTACACAGATACGCAGTATTTT. It is translated as CASTRERGYTDTQYF. Together with reference TRBV2 and TRBJ2-3, the CDR3 gives the full variable domain: EPEVTQTPSHQVTQMGQEVILRCVPISNHLYFYWYRQILGQKVEFLVSFYNNEISEKSEIFDDQFSVERPDGSNFTLKIRSTKLEDSAMYFCASTRERGYTDTQYFGPGTRLTVL.

This chain uses TRBV9 with TRBJ1-5; 8 bases line up with TRBD1. The CDR3 has 15 amino acids. The ends lost 0 bases at V and 5 bases at J; junction bases unmatched: 4. Germline lookup yields CDR1 SGDLS and CDR2 YYNGEE. DNA of the CDR3: TGTGCCAGCAGCGTAGGGGGACAGGAGTATCAGCCCCAGCATTTT. It codes for CASSVGGQEYQPQHF.

The CDR3 sequence: CASRPGSQETQYF. The CDR3, as DNA: TGCGCCAGCCGACCGGGATCGCAAGAGACCCAGTACTTC. This chain uses TRBV5-1 with TRBJ2-5; weak D call: TRBD2 (5 bases). This CDR3 comprises 13 residues. Germline CDR1 is SGHRS and CDR2 is YFSETQ. Trimming took 7 bases from V and 2 from J, leaving 12 bases between them. Full variable domain (missing parts from reference TRBV5-1 and TRBJ2-5): KAGVTQTPRYLIKTRGQQVTLSCSPISGHRSVSWYQQTPGQGLQFLFEYFSETQRNKGNFPGRFSGRQFSNSRSEMNVSTLELGDSALYLCASRPGSQETQYFGPGTRLLVL.

The chain has TRBV6-5 and TRBJ2-3; 13 bases align to TRBD2. This CDR3 is built from 15 residues. J lost 4 bases, V lost 6 bases, and 4 bases had no gene match. Germline-derived CDR1 and CDR2 are MNHEY and SVGAGI. The CDR3 sequence is CASRRLAGGADTQYF. The CDR3 coding sequence is TGTGCCAGCAGACGACTAGCGGGGGGTGCAGATACGCAGTATTTT.

The CDR3 DNA is TGTGCCTGGAGTTTAGGCGGAGATCAGCCCCAGCATTTT. This codes for CAWSLGGDQPQHF. This chain links TRBV30 with TRBJ1-5, with D unresolved. CDR3 size: 13 residues. In germline, CDR1 is GTSNPN, CDR2 SVGIG (reference sequence). The V gene lost 2 bases and the J gene lost 5 bases, with 10 bases spanning the gap.

The chain carries TRBV7-2 and TRBJ1-5; 7 bases align to TRBD1. Germline assignment: CDR1 SGHTA and CDR2 FQGNSA. The J segment lost 6 bases and the V segment lost 2 bases, leaving 7 bases of the junction unmatched. CDR3 length: 15 residues. CDR3 DNA: TGTGCCAGCAGCTTACAGCAGGGGGTGGGTCAGCCCCAGCATTTT. Translating gives CASSLQQGVGQPQHF.

CDR3 residues: CASSYGMASLTGELFF. The CDR3 region has the DNA TGTGCCAGCAGTTACGGGATGGCTAGCCTCACCGGGGAGCTGTTTTTT. The chain carries TRBV6-5 and TRBJ2-2; maybe TRBD2 (5 bases). Germline V CDR1 and CDR2: MNHEY, SVGAGI. The CDR3 runs to 16 residues. Deletions cut 2 bases from V and 4 bases from J, with 14 bases between.

The chain combines TRBV19 with TRBJ1-1, with D unclear. Germline loops: CDR1 LNHDA, CDR2 SQIVND (reference sequence). V was trimmed by 3 bases and J by 3 bases, leaving 8 bases between them. The CDR3 consists of 13 residues. CDR3 sequence: CASSIWRDTEAFF. The CDR3 DNA sequence: TGTGCCAGTAGTATTTGGAGGGACACTGAAGCTTTCTTT. The full variable domain, rest sourced from reference TRBV19 and TRBJ1-1, is DGGITQSPKYLFRKEGQNVTLSCEQNLNHDAMYWYRQDPGQGLRLIYYSQIVNDFQKGDIAEGYSVSREKKESFPLTVTSAQKNPTAFYLCASSIWRDTEAFFGQGTRLTVV.

The chain has TRBV5-1 and TRBJ2-1; TRBD2 matches 11 bases. CDR1 and CDR2 (germline): SGHRS, YFSETQ. The CDR3 runs 15 residues. Trimming cost V 4 bases and J 6 bases; bases outside gene matches: 6. In DNA, the CDR3 is TGCGCCAGCAGCCCACTAGCGGGGGCCCTCAATGAGCAGTTCTTC. It encodes CASSPLAGALNEQFF.

The chain combines TRBV5-4 with TRBJ2-7; 7 bases map to TRBD2. Losses at the gene ends were 3 bases for V and 3 bases for J; bases not matched to a gene: 9. The CDR3 totals 15 residues. Germline V lookup: CDR1 SGHNT, CDR2 YYREEE (reference sequence). CDR3 sequence reads: CASSWTTSDRYEQYF. CDR3 nucleotide sequence: TGTGCCAGCAGCTGGACTACTAGCGACCGCTACGAGCAGTACTTC.

The chain recombines TRBV19 with TRBJ1-4; D is ambiguous. The CDR3 runs to 14 residues. Germline CDR1 LNHDA, CDR2 SQIVND (reference sequence). The ends were cut back, 7 bases at V and 0 bases at J, with 9 bases in the middle. The chain's CDR3 is CASKRQATNEKLFF. In nucleotides, the CDR3 is TGTGCCAGTAAGCGGCAGGCAACTAATGAAAAACTGTTTTTT.

The chain joins TRBV7-8 to TRBJ1-2, with a tentative D call TRBD1 (6 bases). With 1 base removed from V and 4 bases from J, the gap between germline ends came to 13 bases. The CDR3 length is 15 residues. CDR1 and CDR2 from the germline V gene are SGHVS and FQNEAQ. As DNA, the CDR3 is TGTGCCAGCAGCTTAGGCGGGGGCTCCTCCTATGGCTACACCTTC. It specifies CASSLGGGSSYGYTF.

The rearrangement uses TRBV30 and TRBJ2-2; 7 bases are shared with TRBD1. The CDR3 has 14 amino acids. CDR1 and CDR2 (germline): GTSNPN, SVGIG (reference sequence). V dropped 1 base and J dropped 3; count of bases not matched to a gene: 2. This CDR3 is CAWSGQGHTGELFF. In DNA form, the CDR3 reads TGTGCCTGGAGTGGACAGGGTCACACCGGGGAGCTGTTTTTT.

The chain has TRBV6-6 and TRBJ1-5; 10 bases map to TRBD1. With V trimmed by 2 bases and J by 4 bases, 5 bases remained unmatched. CDR3 length: 16 amino acids. CDR1 and CDR2 (germline): MNHNY, SVGAGI (reference sequence). The DNA of the CDR3 is TGTGCCAGCAGTTACAGGACAGGGGGAAGAAATCAGCCCCAGCATTTT. Protein sequence: CASSYRTGGRNQPQHF.

The chain has TRBV4-2 and TRBJ2-5, with D uncertain. The germline V gene has CDR1 LGHNA and CDR2 YNFKEQ. V shed 0 bases and J shed 0 bases, with 11 bases lying between them. This CDR3 is 16 amino acids long. This CDR3 is CASSQDGRRDQETQYF. The CDR3 nucleotides read TGTGCCAGCAGCCAAGATGGTAGACGGGACCAAGAGACCCAGTACTTC.

The chain combines TRBV28 with TRBJ1-2; D not resolved. CDR1 is MDHEN and CDR2 is SYDVKM in the germline V gene. The CDR3 extends over 14 amino acids. Trimming pared 5 bases from V and 4 bases from J, leaving 14 bases between. CDR3 in DNA: TGTGCCAGCAGTATTATTAGCCCTCCCTATGGCTACACCTTC. Its translation is CASSIISPPYGYTF.

The chain is built from TRBV2 and TRBJ2-1; TRBD1 is a possible D gene (7 bases). CDR1 is SNHLY and CDR2 is FYNNEI in the germline V gene. The CDR3 runs to 16 residues. Trimming stripped 3 bases from V and 4 bases from J, with 16 bases between. The CDR3 DNA is TGTGCCAGCAGTGAGACCCCTCAGGGGGGATACAATGAGCAGTTCTTC. This sequence encodes CASSETPQGGYNEQFF.

The CDR3 loop reads CASSWGGDGYTF. CDR3 sequence (DNA): TGTGCCAGCAGTTGGGGGGGCGACGGCTACACCTTC. The V call is TRBV6-6, the J call TRBJ1-2, with D perhaps TRBD1 (6 bases). The germline V gene has CDR1 MNHNY and CDR2 SVGAGI (reference sequence). This CDR3 contains 12 residues. Trimming pared 4 bases from V and 8 bases from J, leaving 11 bases between.

The rearrangement joins TRBV4-1 to TRBJ2-3, with TRBD2 matching over 14 bases. Germline lookup yields CDR1 MGHRA and CDR2 YSYEKL. The CDR3 contains 19 residues. Trimming removed 2 bases from V and 6 bases from J; junction bases left unmatched: 13. CDR3 sequence (DNA): TGCGCCAGCAGCCAACCGACTAGCGGGAGGGCATCCTTTAAGGATACGCAGTATTTT. This translates into CASSQPTSGRASFKDTQYF.

CDR3 residues: CAWQKTGKSYNSPLHF. The CDR3 region has the DNA TGTGCCTGGCAGAAGACAGGGAAATCCTATAATTCACCCCTCCACTTT. This chain uses TRBV30 with TRBJ1-6, with TRBD1 identical over 7 bases. The CDR3 runs 16 residues. V was pared by 5 bases and J by 1 base, with 8 bases of the junction left unmatched. Germline loops: CDR1 GTSNPN, CDR2 SVGIG (reference sequence). The complete variable domain, with remaining parts taken from reference TRBV30 and TRBJ1-6, reads SQTIHQWPATLVQPVGSPLSLECTVEGTSNPNLYWYRQAAGRGLQLLFYSVGIGQISSEVPQNLSASRPQDRQFILSSKKLLLSDSGFYLCAWQKTGKSYNSPLHFGNGTRLTVT.

The gene calls are TRBV4-2 and TRBJ2-3, with a possible D match to TRBD2 (6 bases). The CDR3 sequence is 16 residues long. The germline V and J ends were trimmed by 4 bases and 2 bases, with 16 bases remaining between them. Per the germline V gene, CDR1 is LGHNA and CDR2 is YNFKEQ. The CDR3 region has the DNA TGTGCCAGCAGCCCCTCCGCCGGGGGATTCACAGATACGCAGTATTTT. This translates into CASSPSAGGFTDTQYF.

This rearrangement joins TRBV5-1 to TRBJ1-4, with TRBD1 as a possible D gene (5 bases). V lost 3 bases and J lost 0, with 12 bases in between. The CDR3 is 16 amino acids. Per germline, CDR1 SGHRS and CDR2 YFSETQ. CDR3 sequence reads: CASSSRGAATNEKLFF. Written as DNA, the CDR3 is TGCGCCAGCAGCTCTAGGGGTGCTGCAACTAATGAAAAACTGTTTTTT. The full variable domain, rest sourced from reference TRBV5-1 and TRBJ1-4, is KAGVTQTPRYLIKTRGQQVTLSCSPISGHRSVSWYQQTPGQGLQFLFEYFSETQRNKGNFPGRFSGRQFSNSRSEMNVSTLELGDSALYLCASSSRGAATNEKLFFGSGTQLSVL.

The gene calls are TRBV28 and TRBJ1-2, with a possible D match to TRBD1 (6 bases). Germline lookup yields CDR1 MDHEN and CDR2 SYDVKM. Deletions cut 4 bases from V and 3 bases from J, with 9 bases between. The CDR3 has 13 amino acids. CDR3 in amino acids: CASSSGQHYGYTF. In DNA, the CDR3 is TGTGCCAGCAGTTCGGGACAACACTATGGCTACACCTTC.

The rearrangement joins TRBV6-1 to TRBJ2-7; a possible D gene is TRBD2 (5 bases). Trimming shortened V by 8 bases and J by 2 bases, and 7 bases separated the two germline ends. From germline, CDR1 is MNHNS and CDR2 SASEGT. This CDR3 contains 11 residues. DNA for the CDR3: TGTGCCAGCGGGAGCCCCTACGAGCAGTACTTC. Translation: CASGSPYEQYF.

This chain links TRBV20-1 with TRBJ2-1; D may be TRBD2 (5 bases). CDR3 length equals 11 residues. Trimming removed 3 bases at V and 12 bases at J, with 12 bases between. Germline assignment: CDR1 DFQATT and CDR2 SNEGSKA (reference sequence). CDR3: CSASVFEGQFF. The CDR3 bases are TGCAGTGCTAGTGTATTTGAGGGGCAGTTCTTC.

For this clone: Germline is not matched at one junction end, which may reflect a read error. The chain links TRBV6-5 to TRBJ2-1; D not certain. Germline V gene data show CDR1 as MNHEY and CDR2 as SVGAGI. CDR3 size: 14 residues. CDR3 bases: TGTGCCAGCAGACTTATGAGCTCCGACAATGAGCAGTTCTTC. Translated, it gives CASRLMSSDNEQFF.

Points on this clone: No conserved phenylalanine or tryptophan ends this CDR3, so it is likely a read error. No DNA is shown, since the ends of the CDR3 on it are uncertain; the CDR3 is the one TCRdb lists. The chain couples TRBV5-1 to TRBJ1-1. Looked up from germline, CDR1 is SGHRS and CDR2 is YFSETQ. The CDR3 comprises 8 residues, both ends counted. The CDR3 region is CASSFPSL.

The chain has TRBV5-1 and TRBJ2-5; D remains unclear. This CDR3 has 14 residues. V lost 0 bases to trimming and J lost 2 bases, with 8 bases between them. Germline V lookup: CDR1 SGHRS, CDR2 YFSETQ. The CDR3, as DNA: TGCGCCAGCAGCTTGGTAGCCCAACAAGAGACCCAGTACTTC. Protein: CASSLVAQQETQYF.

The chain joins TRBV6-5 to TRBJ1-3; unclear D gene. Germline CDR1 is MNHEY and CDR2 is SVGAGI. V gave up 8 bases and J gave up 2 bases, with 10 bases separating them. This CDR3 has 13 amino acids. DNA of the CDR3: TGTGCCAGCCGTAGAGGGCCTGGAAACACCATATATTTT. It codes for CASRRGPGNTIYF.